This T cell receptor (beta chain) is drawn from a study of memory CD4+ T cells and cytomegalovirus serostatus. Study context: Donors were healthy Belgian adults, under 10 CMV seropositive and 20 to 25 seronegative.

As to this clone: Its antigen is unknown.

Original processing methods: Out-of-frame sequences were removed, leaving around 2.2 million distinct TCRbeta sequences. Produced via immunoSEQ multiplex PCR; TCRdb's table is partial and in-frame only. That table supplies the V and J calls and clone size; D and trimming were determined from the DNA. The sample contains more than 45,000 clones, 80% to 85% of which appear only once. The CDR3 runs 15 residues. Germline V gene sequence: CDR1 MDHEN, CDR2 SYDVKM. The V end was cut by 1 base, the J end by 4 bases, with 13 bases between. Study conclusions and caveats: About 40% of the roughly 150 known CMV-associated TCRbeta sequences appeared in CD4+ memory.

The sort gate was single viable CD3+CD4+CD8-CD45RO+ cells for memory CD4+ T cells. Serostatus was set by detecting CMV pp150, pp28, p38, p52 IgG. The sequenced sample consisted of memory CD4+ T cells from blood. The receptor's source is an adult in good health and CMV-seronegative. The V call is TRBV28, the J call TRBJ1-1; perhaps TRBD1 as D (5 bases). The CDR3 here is CASSLYGGEGTEAFF. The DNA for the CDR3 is TGTGCCAGCAGTTTATATGGGGGAGAGGGCACTGAAGCTTTCTTT.